This entry lists 7 T cell receptor beta chains sequenced from one sample in a study of T cell changes during pregnancy in multiple sclerosis. Only in-frame clones appear in the TCRdb table, and some are missing; sequencing was by immunoSEQ multiplex PCR. The top ten clones hold 1.4% of a sample with approximately 58,000 clones, approximately 92% of them seen once. The specimen comprised peripheral blood, sampled in the second trimester of pregnancy. The receptors stem from a female donor with multiple sclerosis, enrolled in a pregnancy study.

The CDR3 DNA is TGTGCCAGCACCTCCGTAGCGGGAGGAGGAGAGACCCAGTACTTC. This codes for CASTSVAGGGETQYF. The genes are TRBV28 and TRBJ2-5, with 10 bases matching TRBD2. The germline gives CDR1 MDHEN, CDR2 SYDVKM. There are 15 residues in the CDR3. The trim removed 7 bases at V and 4 bases at J, leaving 9 bases unmatched.

This clone appeared a single time. The chain has TRBV18 and TRBJ1-5, with 7 bases fitting TRBD1. Looked up from germline, CDR1 is KGHSH and CDR2 is LQKENI. CDR3 length equals 15 residues. J gave up 2 bases and V 3 bases, and 4 bases lay outside the gene matches. The CDR3 region is CASSPTGTGNQPQHF. The CDR3 DNA follows: TGTGCCAGCTCACCGACAGGGACGGGCAATCAGCCCCAGCATTTT.

The chain couples TRBV4-3 to TRBJ2-1; 7 nucleotides line up with TRBD1. Germline V gene data show CDR1 as LGHNA and CDR2 as YSLEER. This CDR3 has 14 amino acids. Unmatched junction bases numbered 2, after V lost 3 bases and J lost 3 bases. The CDR3 loop is CASSHRQGYNEQFF. CDR3 bases: TGCGCCAGCAGCCACCGACAGGGCTACAATGAGCAGTTCTTC.

This rearrangement joins TRBV11-3 to TRBJ2-1, with D possibly being TRBD2 (5 bases). Germline CDR1 is SGHNT and CDR2 is YENEEA. This CDR3 spans 17 amino acids. Trimming took 5 bases from V and 0 from J, leaving 17 bases between them. CDR3 in DNA: TGTGCCAGCAGCCCAGCCCTGCGGGCAAGCTCCTACAATGAGCAGTTCTTC. Residues: CASSPALRASSYNEQFF.

This sequence joins TRBV6-4 and TRBJ1-2, with 10 nucleotides matching TRBD1. This CDR3 comprises 16 residues. With V trimmed by 0 bases and J by 4 bases, 5 bases remained unmatched. Germline CDR1 reads MRHNA; CDR2 reads SNTAGT. CDR3 in amino acids: CASSDSTGGPVYGYTF. In DNA, the CDR3 is TGTGCCAGCAGTGACTCGACAGGGGGCCCTGTCTATGGCTACACCTTC.

The chain uses TRBV6-1 and TRBJ2-7; the D gene is possibly TRBD1 (6 bases). Trimming stripped 6 bases from V and 1 base from J, with 19 bases between. The CDR3 is 16 residues long. Germline-derived CDR1 and CDR2 are MNHNS and SASEGT. DNA of the CDR3: TGTGCCAGCAGAGAAAAAACAGGGTCTACGTCCTACGAGCAGTACTTC. Protein product: CASREKTGSTSYEQYF.

The chain uses TRBV11-2 and TRBJ1-2; D possibly corresponds to TRBD1 (5 bases). The germline V and J ends were trimmed by 5 bases and 2 bases, with 18 bases remaining between them. The germline gives CDR1 SGHAT, CDR2 FQNNGV. CDR3 length equals 16 residues. CDR3 nucleotide sequence: TGTGCCAGCAGCCCAGTGGGGGGTCGAGGGAACTATGGCTACACCTTC. Translated, it gives CASSPVGGRGNYGYTF. Full variable domain (remainder filled in from reference TRBV11-2 and TRBJ1-2): EAGVAQSPRYKIIEKRQSVAFWCNPISGHATLYWYQQILGQGPKLLIQFQNNGVVDDSQLPKDRFSAERLKGVDSTLKIQPAKLEDSAVYLCASSPVGGRGNYGYTFGSGTRLTVV.